Listed below are T cell receptor beta chains from one sample, sequenced in a study of metastatic and nonmetastatic thyroid tumors. TCRdb ran MiXCR on the PCR reads. The table has tens of thousands of clones, roughly 25% seen once; the top ten hold over 9%. The sequenced material came from blood. These receptors originate from a female donor with papillary thyroid cancer or a benign thyroid nodule (not recorded which). Some clones in this sample may be carry-over from other donors' samples. Both conserved end residues are part of each CDR3. Each record gives: clone size, J gene, CDR3 length, V gene, D gene, CDR3 protein, CDR3 DNA. A D gene is named only where the DNA matches it firmly. Clone size appears in some rows only: once, few, many, or a class for an expanded clone.

-	TRBJ2-7	14	TRBV11-2	-	CASSPHAPGDEQYF	TGTGCCAGCAGCCCCCACGCTCCGGGTGACGAGCAGTACTTC
-	TRBJ1-2	13	TRBV30	TRBD1	CARHPGTGNGYTF	TGTGCCCGCCACCCCGGGACAGGGAATGGCTACACCTTC
many	TRBJ2-7	14	TRBV4-3	-	CASSLGHGGDEQYF	TGCGCCAGCAGCCTCGGACATGGGGGAGACGAGCAGTACTTC
many	TRBJ2-1	14	TRBV19	-	CASSLRDGGNEQFF	TGTGCCAGTTCTCTCAGAGACGGGGGCAATGAGCAGTTCTTC
-	TRBJ2-5	15	TRBV28	-	CASSLGDSGLETQYF	TGTGCCAGCAGTTTGGGGGACTCAGGGCTCGAGACCCAGTACTTC
many	TRBJ2-4	13	TRBV27	-	CASSVRSENIQYF	TGTGCCAGCAGTGTCCGCAGCGAAAACATTCAGTACTTC
many	TRBJ2-3	16	TRBV5-1	-	CASSLATQGHTDTQYF	TGCGCCAGCAGCTTGGCTACGCAGGGGCACACAGATACGCAGTATTTT
-	TRBJ2-7	14	TRBV9	-	CASIAAGTGVEQYF	TGTGCCAGCATCGCCGCCGGGACGGGCGTAGAGCAGTACTTC
many	TRBJ2-1	15	TRBV7-9	-	CASSPPGGTHNEQFF	TGTGCCAGCAGCCCGCCGGGCGGGACCCACAATGAGCAGTTCTTC
-	TRBJ2-3	14	TRBV4-2	-	CASSQEVRTDTQYF	TGTGCCAGCAGCCAAGAGGTCAGAACAGATACGCAGTATTTT
many	TRBJ2-2	15	TRBV10-2	-	CASSESPATDGELFF	TGCGCCAGCAGTGAGTCGCCCGCGACGGACGGGGAGCTGTTTTTT
few	TRBJ2-7	14	TRBV25-1	-	CASSERYSRYEQYF	TGTGCCAGCAGTGAACGATATTCTCGGTACGAGCAGTACTTC
many	TRBJ1-5	14	TRBV6-2/TRBV6-3	-	CASRGVGPNQPQHF	TGTGCCAGCAGAGGGGTGGGACCCAATCAGCCCCAGCATTTT
many	TRBJ2-7	13	TRBV30	TRBD2	CAWRIAGVYEQYF	TGTGCCTGGAGGATAGCGGGAGTCTACGAGCAGTACTTC
many	TRBJ2-3	16	TRBV14	TRBD2	CASSPTSGRSTDTQYF	TGTGCCAGCAGCCCGACCAGCGGGAGGTCGACAGATACGCAGTATTTT
many	TRBJ2-3	18	TRBV20-1	-	CSARDRRDTVSSTDTQYF	TGCAGTGCTAGAGATCGGAGGGACACAGTATCTAGCACAGATACGCAGTATTTT
-	TRBJ2-3	15	TRBV5-1	TRBD2	CASSLEGRVPDTQYF	TGTGCCAGCAGCTTGGAAGGGAGGGTCCCAGATACGCAGTATTTT
many	TRBJ2-2	18	TRBV30	TRBD1	CAWSPKALRDRRAGELFF	TGTGCCTGGAGCCCCAAAGCCCTGCGGGACAGGCGGGCCGGGGAGCTGTTTTTT
few	TRBJ1-2	14	TRBV6-2/TRBV6-3	-	CASSTPPPNYGYTF	TGTGCCAGCAGCACACCTCCACCAAACTATGGCTACACCTTC
many	TRBJ1-5	11	TRBV2	-	CASSQDQPQHF	TGTGCCAGCAGTCAAGATCAGCCCCAGCATTTT
many	TRBJ2-1	13	TRBV7-9	TRBD1	CASSQNRGSAQFF	TGTGCCAGCAGTCAAAACAGGGGTAGCGCGCAGTTCTTC
-	TRBJ1-2	16	TRBV11-2	TRBD1	CASSFTLGGANYGYTF	TGTGCCAGCAGCTTTACCCTAGGGGGCGCGAACTATGGCTACACCTTC
once	TRBJ2-7	13	TRBV30	-	CAWSVGRPGEQYF	TGTGCCTGGAGTGTGGGCAGGCCGGGAGAGCAGTACTTC
many	TRBJ2-2	13	TRBV28	-	CASSFPGSKELFF	TGTGCCAGCAGTTTTCCGGGGTCGAAGGAGCTGTTTTTT
many	TRBJ2-7	17	TRBV20-1	TRBD2	CSARAGLAGGQFYEQYF	TGCAGTGCTAGGGCAGGACTAGCGGGAGGACAATTCTACGAGCAGTACTTC
medium-sized	TRBJ2-1	19	TRBV28	-	CASRSITTTGSLSSNEQFF	TGTGCCAGCAGGAGCATCACCACCACAGGGTCCCTATCCTCAAATGAGCAGTTCTTC
once	TRBJ2-3	16	TRBV9	-	CPSSPLSGSSTDSQYF	TGTCCCAGTAGCCCGCTTTCAGGGAGTAGCACAGATTCGCAGTATTTT
many	TRBJ2-2	16	TRBV5-6	-	CASSLITQWNTGELFF	TGTGCCAGCAGCTTGATCACGCAGTGGAACACCGGGGAGCTGTTTTTT
many	TRBJ2-1	18	TRBV28	TRBD2	CASGREAGVAGGYNEQFF	TGTGCCAGCGGACGGGAAGCCGGGGTAGCGGGAGGCTACAATGAGCAGTTCTTC
many	TRBJ2-7	15	TRBV18	TRBD2	CASSQNSGISYEQYF	TGTGCCAGCTCGCAGAATAGCGGGATCTCCTACGAGCAGTACTTC
-	TRBJ2-2	17	TRBV5-1	TRBD2	CASSLVPSGRNTGELFF	TGCGCCAGCAGCTTGGTCCCTAGCGGGAGAAACACCGGGGAGCTGTTTTTT
few	TRBJ1-3	16	TRBV28	TRBD1	CASSFPTGSSGNTIYF	TGTGCCAGCAGTTTTCCGACAGGGAGCTCTGGAAACACCATATATTTT
many	TRBJ2-1	12	TRBV6-1	TRBD2	CASSLAGDEQFF	TGTGCCAGCTCTCTAGCGGGAGATGAGCAGTTCTTC
many	TRBJ1-6	15	TRBV4-1	TRBD1	CASSRFRDRNSPLHF	TGCGCCAGCAGCAGATTCCGGGACAGAAATTCACCCCTCCACTTT
-	TRBJ1-4	16	TRBV2	-	CASSPGPGATNEKLFF	TGTGCCAGCAGTCCCGGGCCGGGGGCTACTAATGAAAAACTGTTTTTT
many	TRBJ1-1	12	TRBV30	-	CAWTRGTTEAFF	TGTGCCTGGACCCGGGGGACCACTGAAGCTTTCTTT
-	TRBJ2-7	13	TRBV18	-	CASSPSGTYEQYF	TGTGCCAGCTCACCGTCGGGAACCTACGAGCAGTACTTC
many	TRBJ2-3	15	TRBV4-3	-	CASSQAGFWADTQYF	TGCGCCAGCAGCCAAGCGGGCTTTTGGGCAGATACGCAGTATTTT
many	TRBJ1-1	14	TRBV18	TRBD1	CASSLTGGPTEAFF	TGTGCCAGCTCACTAACAGGGGGCCCCACTGAAGCTTTCTTT
-	TRBJ1-4	16	TRBV5-1	TRBD1	CASSLGQGAGREKLFF	TGCGCCAGCAGCTTAGGGCAGGGGGCAGGTCGTGAAAAACTGTTTTTT
few	TRBJ1-1	14	TRBV6-2/TRBV6-3	-	CASSYSAANTEAFF	TGTGCCAGCAGTTACTCTGCAGCGAACACTGAAGCTTTCTTT